These 20 T cell receptor beta chains originate from one sample sequenced in a study of Ad26.COV2.S vaccination and SARS-CoV-2 variants. The assay was immunoSEQ multiplex PCR, and TCRdb's table has in-frame clones only and misses some. The sample lists hundreds of thousands of clones; about 85% were seen once. Treatment defined: over 15 received Ad26.COV2.S at low or high dose, single or two shots; about 5 received placebo; per-sample allocation not given. It was on day 63 after the first vaccine or placebo injection that samples were taken. The input for sequencing was peripheral blood, taken in a trial of Ad26.COV2.S vaccine versus placebo. The receptors derive from a person aged 18-60 years who received the Ad26.COV2.S COVID-19 vaccine or a placebo.

This rearrangement joins TRBV25-1 to TRBJ1-1, with D unclear. V was pared by 1 base and J by 7 bases, with 16 bases between. Per the germline V gene, CDR1 is MGHDK and CDR2 is SYGVNS. The CDR3 length is 15 residues. The CDR3 reads CASSESSHTRGEAFF. CDR3 bases: TGTGCCAGCAGTGAATCAAGCCACACCCGTGGTGAAGCTTTCTTT.

The V gene is TRBV7-2, the J gene TRBJ1-1, with no clear D. This CDR3 contains 12 residues. Germline V gene data show CDR1 as SGHTA and CDR2 as FQGNSA. Deletions cut 8 bases from V and 3 bases from J, with 10 bases between. CDR3 nucleotides: TGTGCCAGCCGAACACGCTACACTGAAGCTTTCTTT. Translating it yields CASRTRYTEAFF.

The chain carries TRBV19 and TRBJ2-1; 8 nucleotides align to TRBD2. CDR3 size: 14 residues. Germline values: CDR1 LNHDA, CDR2 SQIVND (reference sequence). V lost 7 bases, J lost 6 bases, and 8 bases stayed unmatched. As DNA, the CDR3 is TGTGCCAGTAATAGCCTAGCGGGTTTCAATGAGCAGTTCTTC. This gives the protein CASNSLAGFNEQFF. Looking up the rest from reference TRBV19 and TRBJ2-1 gives the full variable domain: DGGITQSPKYLFRKEGQNVTLSCEQNLNHDAMYWYRQDPGQGLRLIYYSQIVNDFQKGDIAEGYSVSREKKESFPLTVTSAQKNPTAFYLCASNSLAGFNEQFFGPGTRLTVL.

The chain couples TRBV19 to TRBJ1-1; TRBD1 might be the D (5 bases). The CDR3 consists of 14 residues. Between the trimmed V and J ends, which lost 7 bases and 5 bases, there was a span of 17 bases. Germline V gene data show CDR1 as LNHDA and CDR2 as SQIVND (reference sequence). CDR3 sequence: CASTYGGGVTEAFF. CDR3 bases: TGTGCCAGTACCTATGGGGGAGGGGTTACTGAAGCTTTCTTT.

The chain uses TRBV6-2 or TRBV6-3 and TRBJ1-2; possible D gene TRBD1, 6 bases. Germline V CDR1 and CDR2: MNHEY, SVGEGT. V lost 6 bases, J lost 4 bases, and 15 bases lay in between. CDR3 length: 14 residues. The CDR3 DNA reads TGTGCCAGCAGCCTGAGGACAGCCTTCTATGGCTACACCTTC. Its protein is CASSLRTAFYGYTF.

V is TRBV21-1 and J is TRBJ2-7; TRBD1, the table's D call, was not compared with the DNA. TRBV21-1 is termed a pseudogene. This CDR3 is 14 amino acids long. The CDR3 here is CASSKGGPYYEQYF. The DNA of the CDR3 is TGTGCCAGCAGCAAAGGGGGGCCCTACTACGAGCAGTACTTC.

The chain employs TRBV9 and TRBJ1-5; unclear D gene. V lost 0 bases to trimming and J lost 5 bases, with 15 bases between them. Germline V gene sequence: CDR1 SGDLS, CDR2 YYNGEE. This CDR3 region has 16 residues. CDR3 loop: CASSVDGSAPHQPQHF. The CDR3 DNA reads TGTGCCAGCAGCGTAGATGGAAGCGCCCCCCATCAGCCCCAGCATTTT.

DNA for the CDR3: TGTGCCAGCAGCTTAGGTGCCGGAAACACCGGGGAGCTGTTTTTT. Its translation is CASSLGAGNTGELFF. The chain employs TRBV7-9 and TRBJ2-2; no clear D gene. Looked up from germline, CDR1 is SEHNR and CDR2 is FQNEAQ (reference sequence). Trimming took 1 base from V and 2 from J, leaving 8 bases between them. This CDR3 is built from 15 residues.

The V and J genes are TRBV4-1 and TRBJ2-3, with D unclear. CDR1 and CDR2 from the germline V gene are MGHRA and YSYEKL. Trimming shortened V by 3 bases and J by 2 bases, and 9 bases separated the two germline ends. The CDR3 consists of 14 residues. In nucleotides, the CDR3 is TGCGCCAGCAGCCATCGGCCCTTCACAGATACGCAGTATTTT. Protein product: CASSHRPFTDTQYF.

The CDR3 DNA is TGTGCCAGCTCGACTGACAGGCGGACCGGAAGTGGTGGCTACACCTTC. It codes for CASSTDRRTGSGGYTF. The rearrangement links TRBV18 to TRBJ1-2; weak D call: TRBD1 (6 bases). V was clipped by 6 bases and J by 7 bases, with 24 bases between them. The germline V gene encodes CDR1 KGHSH and CDR2 LQKENI. This CDR3 spans 16 amino acids.

The chain recombines TRBV15 with TRBJ2-1; TRBD2 matches at 9 bases. The CDR3 runs to 17 residues. CDR1 is LNHNV and CDR2 is YYDKDF in the germline V gene (reference sequence). Trimming at V came to 0 bases and at J to 0 bases, leaving 3 bases not matched to a gene. The CDR3 coding sequence is TGTGCCACCAGCAGAGACTATAGCGGGAGCTCCTACAATGAGCAGTTCTTC. It yields the protein CATSRDYSGSSYNEQFF.

The rearrangement links TRBV7-2 to TRBJ2-7; D remains unclear. Trimming pared 4 bases from V and 0 bases from J, leaving 4 bases between. The CDR3 has 12 residues. Germline V lookup: CDR1 SGHTA, CDR2 FQGNSA. The CDR3 region is CASSSISYEQYF. CDR3 sequence (DNA): TGTGCCAGCAGCTCGATCTCCTACGAGCAGTACTTC.

The table lists this clone with a count of one. This rearrangement joins TRBV7-9 to TRBJ2-7, with 10 bases lining up with TRBD2. The germline gives CDR1 SEHNR, CDR2 FQNEAQ (reference sequence). The CDR3 has 13 residues. V trimming: 4 bases; J trimming: 5 bases; junction bases outside the gene matches: 2. CDR3 coding DNA: TGTGCCAGCAGCTCTAGCGGGAGCAACGAGCAGTACTTC. Translating gives CASSSSGSNEQYF.

The CDR3 loop is CASSYSLGANVLTF. CDR3 sequence (DNA): TGTGCCAGCAGTTATTCTCTGGGGGCCAACGTCCTGACTTTC. The V gene is TRBV6-2 or TRBV6-3, the J gene TRBJ2-6; no definite D call. The germline V gene has CDR1 MNHEY and CDR2 SVGEGT. CDR3 length equals 14 residues. The V gene lost 3 bases and the J gene lost 4 bases, with 7 bases spanning the gap.

The V and J genes are TRBV19 and TRBJ2-5; TRBD1 matches 9 bases. The V gene end was trimmed by 5 bases and the J gene end by 4 bases; junction bases not matched to a gene: 14. Per the germline V gene, CDR1 is LNHDA and CDR2 is SQIVND (reference sequence). The CDR3 contains 17 residues. The CDR3 DNA reads TGTGCCAGTAGTCCGGGACAGGGCAGGCAGTCACGAGAGACCCAGTACTTC. Its protein is CASSPGQGRQSRETQYF.

The J gene is TRBJ2-7, the V gene TRBV7-2, with D unresolved. The V end was cut by 1 base, the J end by 1 base, with 8 bases between. The CDR3 sequence is 14 residues long. The V gene's germline CDR1 is SGHTA and CDR2 FQGNSA. CDR3 protein: CASSLGPGSYEQYF. The CDR3 coding sequence is TGTGCCAGCAGCTTAGGGCCGGGTTCCTACGAGCAGTACTTC.

In its sample, this clone was seen many times. The chain joins TRBV9 to TRBJ1-6; TRBD1 aligns across 7 bases. The CDR3 is 16 residues long. The germline V gene encodes CDR1 SGDLS and CDR2 YYNGEE. V was clipped by 7 bases and J by 7 bases; unmatched bases: 14. The CDR3 sequence: CASSLEGAQRNSPLHF. The CDR3 DNA is TGTGCCAGCTCCCTTGAGGGGGCGCAAAGGAATTCACCCCTCCACTTT.

The chain carries TRBV20-1 and TRBJ2-7; D uncertain. This CDR3 is built from 11 residues. Germline V gene sequence: CDR1 DFQATT, CDR2 SNEGSKA (reference sequence). Trimming left V 3 bases short and J 5 bases short, with 8 bases between. The CDR3 protein is CSARSFDEQYF. CDR3 sequence (DNA): TGCAGTGCTAGGAGCTTTGACGAGCAGTACTTC.

This chain connects TRBV2 to TRBJ1-6; 8 positions match TRBD1. The germline V gene has CDR1 SNHLY and CDR2 FYNNEI. The CDR3 has 15 residues. V lost 6 bases, J lost 8 bases, and 9 bases stayed unmatched. CDR3 nucleotide sequence: TGTGCCAGCAGGGCCGCAGGGGGCCAGTATTCACCCCTCCACTTT. Translation: CASRAAGGQYSPLHF.

The chain recombines TRBV18 with TRBJ1-1, with no clear D. Trimming removed 3 bases from V and 1 base from J, with 15 bases in between. The CDR3 runs 16 residues. Germline V CDR1 and CDR2: KGHSH, LQKENI. The CDR3 here is CASSPPTLMWNTEAFF. DNA for the CDR3: TGTGCCAGCTCACCCCCAACGCTCATGTGGAACACTGAAGCTTTCTTT.